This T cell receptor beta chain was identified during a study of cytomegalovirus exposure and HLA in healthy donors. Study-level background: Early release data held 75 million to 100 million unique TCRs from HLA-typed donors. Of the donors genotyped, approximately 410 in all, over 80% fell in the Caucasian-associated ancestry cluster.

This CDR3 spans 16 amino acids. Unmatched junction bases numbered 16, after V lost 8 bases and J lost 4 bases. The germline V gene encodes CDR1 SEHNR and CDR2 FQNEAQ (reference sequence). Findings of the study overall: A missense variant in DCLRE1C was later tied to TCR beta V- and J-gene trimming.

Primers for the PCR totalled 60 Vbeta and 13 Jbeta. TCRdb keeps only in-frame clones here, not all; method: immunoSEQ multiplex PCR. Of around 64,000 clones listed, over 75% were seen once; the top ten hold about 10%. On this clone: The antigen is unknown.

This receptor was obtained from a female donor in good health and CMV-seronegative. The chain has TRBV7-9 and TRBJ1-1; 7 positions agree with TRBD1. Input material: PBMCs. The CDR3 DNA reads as TGTGCCAGCGGGGAAGACAGGGTATACCGGGGCACTGAAGCTTTCTTT. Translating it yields CASGEDRVYRGTEAFF.